The source of this T cell receptor beta chain is a study of monozygotic twins with inflammatory bowel disease. The CDR3 loop spans 16 amino acids. Germline V gene lookup returns CDR1 DFQATT and CDR2 SNEGSKA (reference sequence). TCRdb re-called the 5' RACE reads and gives one entry per CDR3 protein, without DNA. There are fewer than 400,000 distinct CDR3 sequences in the sample, with roughly 5.3% held by the top ten. The chain has TRBV20-1 and TRBJ1-5; TCRdb calls TRBD1, which cannot be checked without DNA. The specimen was blood. The sequence was obtained from a human donor with ulcerative colitis or Crohn's disease, or a healthy co-twin of an affected twin (not recorded which). This CDR3 reads CSATESQGAGNQPQHF.